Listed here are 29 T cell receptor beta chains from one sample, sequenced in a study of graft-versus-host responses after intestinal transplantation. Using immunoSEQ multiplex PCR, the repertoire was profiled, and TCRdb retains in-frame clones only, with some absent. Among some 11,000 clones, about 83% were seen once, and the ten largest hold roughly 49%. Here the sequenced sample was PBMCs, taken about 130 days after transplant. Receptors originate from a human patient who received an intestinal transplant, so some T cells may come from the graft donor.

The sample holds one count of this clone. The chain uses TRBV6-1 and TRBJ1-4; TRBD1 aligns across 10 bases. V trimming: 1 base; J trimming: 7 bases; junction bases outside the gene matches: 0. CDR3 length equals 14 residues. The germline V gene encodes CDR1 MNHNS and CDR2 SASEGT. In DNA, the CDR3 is TGTGCCAGCAGTGAAGGACAGGGGGCTGAAAAACTGTTTTTT. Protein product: CASSEGQGAEKLFF.

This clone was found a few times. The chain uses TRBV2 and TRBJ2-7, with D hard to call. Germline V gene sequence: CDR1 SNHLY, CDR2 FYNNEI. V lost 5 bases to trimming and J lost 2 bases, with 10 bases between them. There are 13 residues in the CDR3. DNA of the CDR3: TGTGCCAGCAGTTCCCAGGCCGCCTACGAGCAGTACTTC. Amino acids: CASSSQAAYEQYF. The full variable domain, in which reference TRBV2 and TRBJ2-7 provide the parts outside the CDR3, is EPEVTQTPSHQVTQMGQEVILRCVPISNHLYFYWYRQILGQKVEFLVSFYNNEISEKSEIFDDQFSVERPDGSNFTLKIRSTKLEDSAMYFCASSSQAAYEQYFGPGTRLTVT.

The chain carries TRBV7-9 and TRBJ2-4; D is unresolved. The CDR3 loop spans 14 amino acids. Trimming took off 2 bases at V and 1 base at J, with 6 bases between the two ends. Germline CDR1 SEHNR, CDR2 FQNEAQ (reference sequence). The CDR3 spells CASSLPGAKNIQYF. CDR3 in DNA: TGTGCCAGCAGCTTACCCGGGGCCAAAAACATTCAGTACTTC.

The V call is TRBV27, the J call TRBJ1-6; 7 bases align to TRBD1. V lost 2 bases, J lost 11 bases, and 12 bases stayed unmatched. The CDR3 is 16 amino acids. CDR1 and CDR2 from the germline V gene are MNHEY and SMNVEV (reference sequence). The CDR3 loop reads CASSLQGTATFTPLHF. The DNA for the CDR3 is TGTGCCAGCAGTTTACAAGGGACAGCGACATTCACACCCCTCCACTTT.

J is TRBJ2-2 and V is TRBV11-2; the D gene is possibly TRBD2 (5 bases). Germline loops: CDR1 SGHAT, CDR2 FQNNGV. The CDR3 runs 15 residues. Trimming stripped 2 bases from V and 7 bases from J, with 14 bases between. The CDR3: CASSLLGSLGGELFF. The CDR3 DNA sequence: TGTGCCAGCAGCTTATTGGGGAGTTTGGGCGGGGAGCTGTTTTTT.

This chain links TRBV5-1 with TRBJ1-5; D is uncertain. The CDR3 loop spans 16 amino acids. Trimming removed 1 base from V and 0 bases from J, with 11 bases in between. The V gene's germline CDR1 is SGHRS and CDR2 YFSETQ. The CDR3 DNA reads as TGCGCCAGCAGCTTGTTCCCGGACTCTAGCAATCAGCCCCAGCATTTT. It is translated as CASSLFPDSSNQPQHF.

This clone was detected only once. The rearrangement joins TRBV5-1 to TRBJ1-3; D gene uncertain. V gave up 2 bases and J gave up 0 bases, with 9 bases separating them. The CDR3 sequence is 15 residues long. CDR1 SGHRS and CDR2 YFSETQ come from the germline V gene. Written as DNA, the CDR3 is TGCGCCAGCAGCTTCGACTCAAGCTCTGGAAACACCATATATTTT. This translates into CASSFDSSSGNTIYF.

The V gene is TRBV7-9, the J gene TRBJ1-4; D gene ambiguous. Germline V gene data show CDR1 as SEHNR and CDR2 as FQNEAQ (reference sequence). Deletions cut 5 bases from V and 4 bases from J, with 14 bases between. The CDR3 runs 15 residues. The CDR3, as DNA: TGTGCCAGCAGCGGAGGGATAGGGCTTAATGAAAAACTGTTTTTT. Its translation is CASSGGIGLNEKLFF.

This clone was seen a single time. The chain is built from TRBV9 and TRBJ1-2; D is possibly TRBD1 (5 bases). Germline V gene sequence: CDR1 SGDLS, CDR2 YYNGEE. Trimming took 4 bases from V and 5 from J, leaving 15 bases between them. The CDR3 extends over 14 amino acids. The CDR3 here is CASSPWDGSYGYTF. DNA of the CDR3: TGTGCCAGCAGCCCGTGGGACGGCTCTTATGGCTACACCTTC. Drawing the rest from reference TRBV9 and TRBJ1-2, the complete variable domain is DSGVTQTPKHLITATGQRVTLRCSPRSGDLSVYWYQQSLDQGLQFLIQYYNGEERAKGNILERFSAQQFPDLHSELNLSSLELGDSALYFCASSPWDGSYGYTFGSGTRLTVV.

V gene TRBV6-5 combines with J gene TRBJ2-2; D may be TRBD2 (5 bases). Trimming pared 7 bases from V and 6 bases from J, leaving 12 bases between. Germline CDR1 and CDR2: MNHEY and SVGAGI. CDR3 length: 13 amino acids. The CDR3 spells CASTSSIPGELFF. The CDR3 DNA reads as TGTGCCAGCACTTCTAGCATCCCCGGGGAGCTGTTTTTT.

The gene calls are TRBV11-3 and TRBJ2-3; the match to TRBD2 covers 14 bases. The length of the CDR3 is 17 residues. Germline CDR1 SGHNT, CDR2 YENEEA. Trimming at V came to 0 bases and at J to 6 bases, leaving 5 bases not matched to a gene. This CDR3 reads CASSLDGGLAGADTQYF. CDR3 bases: TGTGCCAGCAGCTTAGATGGGGGACTAGCGGGAGCGGATACGCAGTATTTT.

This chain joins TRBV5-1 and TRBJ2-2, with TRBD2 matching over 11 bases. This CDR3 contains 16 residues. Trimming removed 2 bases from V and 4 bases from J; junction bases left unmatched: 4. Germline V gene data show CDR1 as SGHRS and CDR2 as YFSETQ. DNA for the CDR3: TGCGCCAGCAGCTTAACTAGCGGGAGTGGCACCGGGGAGCTGTTTTTT. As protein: CASSLTSGSGTGELFF.

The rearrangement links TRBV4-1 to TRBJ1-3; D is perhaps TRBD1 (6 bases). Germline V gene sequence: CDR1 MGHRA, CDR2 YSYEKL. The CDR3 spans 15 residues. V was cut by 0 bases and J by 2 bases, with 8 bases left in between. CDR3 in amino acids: CASSQDRGPGNTIYF. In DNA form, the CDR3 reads TGCGCCAGCAGCCAAGACAGGGGACCTGGAAACACCATATATTTT.

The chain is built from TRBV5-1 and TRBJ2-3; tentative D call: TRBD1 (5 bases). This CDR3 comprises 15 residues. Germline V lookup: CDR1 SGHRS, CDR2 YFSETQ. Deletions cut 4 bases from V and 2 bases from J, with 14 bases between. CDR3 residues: CASSVQGFFTDTQYF. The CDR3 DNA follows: TGCGCCAGCAGCGTGCAGGGATTTTTCACAGATACGCAGTATTTT.

This chain's CDR3 is CASSYRTEAFF. CDR3 coding DNA: TGTGCCAGCAGTTACAGGACTGAAGCTTTCTTT. This sequence joins TRBV6-1 and TRBJ1-1; D possibly corresponds to TRBD1 (5 bases). Germline V lookup: CDR1 MNHNS, CDR2 SASEGT. The ends were cut back, 5 bases at V and 5 bases at J, with 6 bases in the middle. The CDR3 consists of 11 residues.

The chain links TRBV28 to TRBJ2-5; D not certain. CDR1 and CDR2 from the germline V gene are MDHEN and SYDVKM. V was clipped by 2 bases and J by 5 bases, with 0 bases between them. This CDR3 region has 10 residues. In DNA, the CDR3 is TGTGCCAGCAGTTTAGAGACCCAGTACTTC. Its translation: CASSLETQYF.

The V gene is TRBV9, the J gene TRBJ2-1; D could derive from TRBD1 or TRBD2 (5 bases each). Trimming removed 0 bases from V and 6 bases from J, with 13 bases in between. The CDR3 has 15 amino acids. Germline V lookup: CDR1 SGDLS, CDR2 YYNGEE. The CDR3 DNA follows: TGTGCCAGCAGCGTAGTTGGGGGAAGGGCCAATGAGCAGTTCTTC. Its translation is CASSVVGGRANEQFF.

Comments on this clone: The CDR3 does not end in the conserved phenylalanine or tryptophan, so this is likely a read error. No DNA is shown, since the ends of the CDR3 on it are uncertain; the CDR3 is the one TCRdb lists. CDR3 protein: CASSSYRDVYMK. The chain carries TRBV11-3 and TRBJ2-7; TRBD1, the table's D call, was not compared with the DNA. Germline lookup yields CDR1 SGHNT and CDR2 YENEEA. Termini included, the CDR3 measures 12 amino acids.

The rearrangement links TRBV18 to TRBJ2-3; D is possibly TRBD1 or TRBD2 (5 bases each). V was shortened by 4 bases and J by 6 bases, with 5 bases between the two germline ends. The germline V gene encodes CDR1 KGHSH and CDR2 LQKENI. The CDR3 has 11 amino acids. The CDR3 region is CASSRGDTQYF. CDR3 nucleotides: TGTGCCAGCTCACGGGGGGATACGCAGTATTTT.

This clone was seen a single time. The CDR3 region is CATQDGYNEQFF. CDR3 bases: TGTGCCACCCAAGACGGCTACAATGAGCAGTTCTTC. This sequence joins TRBV6-5 and TRBJ2-1; D is ambiguous. V was trimmed by 10 bases and J by 3 bases, leaving 10 bases between them. The CDR3 sequence is 12 residues long. Germline-derived CDR1 and CDR2 are MNHEY and SVGAGI.

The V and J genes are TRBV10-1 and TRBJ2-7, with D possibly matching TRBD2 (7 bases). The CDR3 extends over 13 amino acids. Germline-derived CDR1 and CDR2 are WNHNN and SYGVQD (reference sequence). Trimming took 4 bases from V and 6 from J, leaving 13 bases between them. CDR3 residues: CASSAGGGSEQYF. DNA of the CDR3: TGCGCCAGCAGTGCTGGGGGGGGCTCCGAGCAGTACTTC.

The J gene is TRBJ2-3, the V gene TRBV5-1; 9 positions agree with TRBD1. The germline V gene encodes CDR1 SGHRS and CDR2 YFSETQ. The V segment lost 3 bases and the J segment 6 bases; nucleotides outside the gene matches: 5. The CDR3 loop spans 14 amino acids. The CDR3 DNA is TGCGCCAGCAGCTCCACAGGGGGCGGTGATACGCAGTATTTT. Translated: CASSSTGGGDTQYF.

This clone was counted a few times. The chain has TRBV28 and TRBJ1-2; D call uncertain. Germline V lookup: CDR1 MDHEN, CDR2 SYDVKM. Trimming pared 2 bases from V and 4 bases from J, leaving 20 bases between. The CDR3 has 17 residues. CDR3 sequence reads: CASSLPLNVPRSYGYTF. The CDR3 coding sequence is TGTGCCAGCAGTTTACCCCTTAACGTACCACGCAGCTATGGCTACACCTTC.

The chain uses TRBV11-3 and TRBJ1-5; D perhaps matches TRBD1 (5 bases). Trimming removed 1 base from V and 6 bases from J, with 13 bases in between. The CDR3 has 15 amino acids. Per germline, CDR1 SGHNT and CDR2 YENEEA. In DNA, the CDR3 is TGTGCCAGCAGCTTAGGACTTAGGGACGGTCAGCCCCAGCATTTT. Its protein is CASSLGLRDGQPQHF.

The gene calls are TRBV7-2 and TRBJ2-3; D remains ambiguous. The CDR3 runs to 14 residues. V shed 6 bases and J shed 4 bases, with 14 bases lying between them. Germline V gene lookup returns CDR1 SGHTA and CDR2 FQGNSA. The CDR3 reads CASRPLVAADTQYF. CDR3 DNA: TGTGCCAGCAGGCCTTTAGTTGCGGCAGATACGCAGTATTTT. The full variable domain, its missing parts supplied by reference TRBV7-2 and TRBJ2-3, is GAGVSQSPSNKVTEKGKDVELRCDPISGHTALYWYRQSLGQGLEFLIYFQGNSAPDKSGLPSDRFSAERTGGSVSTLTIQRTQQEDSAVYLCASRPLVAADTQYFGPGTRLTVL.

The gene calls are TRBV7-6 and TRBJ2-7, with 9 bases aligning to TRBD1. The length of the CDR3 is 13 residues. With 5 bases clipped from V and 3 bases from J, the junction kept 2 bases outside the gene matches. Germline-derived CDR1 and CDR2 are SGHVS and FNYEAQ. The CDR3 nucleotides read TGTGCCAGCAGCGGGGGACAGGGCTACGAGCAGTACTTC. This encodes CASSGGQGYEQYF.

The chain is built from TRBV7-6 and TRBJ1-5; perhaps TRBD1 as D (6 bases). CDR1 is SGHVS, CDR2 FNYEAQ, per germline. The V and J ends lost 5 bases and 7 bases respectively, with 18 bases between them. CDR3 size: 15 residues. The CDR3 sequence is CASSQTGGTRQPQHF. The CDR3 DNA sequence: TGTGCCAGCAGCCAAACGGGGGGGACACGGCAGCCCCAGCATTTT.

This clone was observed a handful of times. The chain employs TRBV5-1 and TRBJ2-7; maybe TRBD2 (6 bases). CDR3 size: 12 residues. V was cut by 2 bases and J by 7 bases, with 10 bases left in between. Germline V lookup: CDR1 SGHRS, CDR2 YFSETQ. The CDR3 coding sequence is TGCGCCAGCAGCTTCGTGGGGGGAGAGCAGTACTTC. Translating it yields CASSFVGGEQYF.

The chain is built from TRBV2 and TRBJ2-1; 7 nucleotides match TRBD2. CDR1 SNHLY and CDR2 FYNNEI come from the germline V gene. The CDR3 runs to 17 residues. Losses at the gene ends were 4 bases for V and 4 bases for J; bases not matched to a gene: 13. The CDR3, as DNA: TGTGCCAGCAGTGCCCTTGTTGGGCGGGACTATTACAATGAGCAGTTCTTC. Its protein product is CASSALVGRDYYNEQFF.